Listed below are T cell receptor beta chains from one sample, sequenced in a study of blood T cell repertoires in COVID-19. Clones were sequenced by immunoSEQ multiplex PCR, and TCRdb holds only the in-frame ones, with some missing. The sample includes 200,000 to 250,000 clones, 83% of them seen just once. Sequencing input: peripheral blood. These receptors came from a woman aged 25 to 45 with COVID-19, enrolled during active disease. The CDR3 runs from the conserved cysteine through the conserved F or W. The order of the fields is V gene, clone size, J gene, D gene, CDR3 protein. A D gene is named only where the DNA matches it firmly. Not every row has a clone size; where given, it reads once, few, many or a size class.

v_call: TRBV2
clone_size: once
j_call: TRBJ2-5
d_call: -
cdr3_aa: CASSYTHQETQYF

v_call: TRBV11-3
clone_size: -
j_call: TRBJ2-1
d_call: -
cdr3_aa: CASSLGDTSYNEQFF

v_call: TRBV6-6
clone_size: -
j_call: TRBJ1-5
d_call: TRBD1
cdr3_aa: CASRIIQGANQPQHF

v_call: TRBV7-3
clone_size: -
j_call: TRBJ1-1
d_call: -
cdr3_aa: CASSFEEGTEAFF

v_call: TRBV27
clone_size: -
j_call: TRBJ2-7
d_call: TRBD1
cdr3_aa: CASSLFVTGYPYEQYF

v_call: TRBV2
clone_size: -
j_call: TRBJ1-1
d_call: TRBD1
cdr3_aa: CASSPPGQGANTEAFF

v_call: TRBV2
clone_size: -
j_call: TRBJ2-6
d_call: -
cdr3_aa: CASSEGRVGSGANVLTF

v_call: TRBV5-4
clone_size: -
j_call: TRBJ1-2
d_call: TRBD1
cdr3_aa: CASSEGSDRAIYGYTF

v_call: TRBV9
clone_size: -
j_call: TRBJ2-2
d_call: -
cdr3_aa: CASSLKQFTGELFF

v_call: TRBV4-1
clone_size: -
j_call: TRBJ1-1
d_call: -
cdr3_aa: CASSLRVSRGTEAFF

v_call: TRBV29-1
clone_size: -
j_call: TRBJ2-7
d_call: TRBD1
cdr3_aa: CSVEGGRTGLEQYF

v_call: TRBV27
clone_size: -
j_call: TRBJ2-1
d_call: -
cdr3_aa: CASSFGGNEQFF

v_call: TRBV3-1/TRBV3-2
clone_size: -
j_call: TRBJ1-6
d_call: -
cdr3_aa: CASSRSASNSPLHF

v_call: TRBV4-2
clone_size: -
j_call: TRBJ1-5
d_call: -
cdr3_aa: CASSQGAGFQPQHF

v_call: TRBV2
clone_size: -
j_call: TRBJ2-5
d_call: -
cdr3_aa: CASSADGGETQYF

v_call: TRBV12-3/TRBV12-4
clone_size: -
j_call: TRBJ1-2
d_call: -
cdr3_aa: CASSSRRNGYTF

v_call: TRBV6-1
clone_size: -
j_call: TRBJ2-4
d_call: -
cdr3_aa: CASSVKKKGRLDRLGDIQYF

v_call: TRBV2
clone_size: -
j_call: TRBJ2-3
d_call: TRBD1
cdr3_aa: CASSSLRQGASTDTQYF

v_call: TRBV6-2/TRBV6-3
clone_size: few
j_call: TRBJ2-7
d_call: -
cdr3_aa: CASSSTDSFSYEQYF

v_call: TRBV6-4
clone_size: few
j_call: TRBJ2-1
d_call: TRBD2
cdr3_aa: CASSDEGGPYNEQFF

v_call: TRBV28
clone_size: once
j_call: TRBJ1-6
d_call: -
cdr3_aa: CASSPALRGSPLHF

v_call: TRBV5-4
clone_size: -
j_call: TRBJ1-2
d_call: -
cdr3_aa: CASSLVSRLTGDYGYTF

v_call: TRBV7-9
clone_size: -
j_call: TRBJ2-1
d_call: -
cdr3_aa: CASSPGGSGYYNEQFF

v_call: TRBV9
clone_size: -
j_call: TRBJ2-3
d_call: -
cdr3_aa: CASSPSGNTDTQYF

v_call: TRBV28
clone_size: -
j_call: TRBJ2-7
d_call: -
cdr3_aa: CASSSGGLSYEQYF

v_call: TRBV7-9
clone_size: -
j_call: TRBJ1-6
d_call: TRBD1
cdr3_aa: CASSLVGTGQNPLHF

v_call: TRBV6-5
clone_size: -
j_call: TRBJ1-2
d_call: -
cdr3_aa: CASSNGQINYGYTF

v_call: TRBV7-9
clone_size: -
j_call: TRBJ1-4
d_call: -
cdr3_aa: CASSFGEGEKLFF

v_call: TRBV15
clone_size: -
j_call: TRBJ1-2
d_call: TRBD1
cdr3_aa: CATRRGAGGGFNYGYTF

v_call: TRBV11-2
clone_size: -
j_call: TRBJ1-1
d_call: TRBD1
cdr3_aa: CASSANRGVTEAFF

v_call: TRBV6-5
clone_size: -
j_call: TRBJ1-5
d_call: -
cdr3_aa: CASSYSRTGIQPQHF

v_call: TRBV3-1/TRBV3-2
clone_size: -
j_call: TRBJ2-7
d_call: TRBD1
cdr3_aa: CASRDRGEQYF

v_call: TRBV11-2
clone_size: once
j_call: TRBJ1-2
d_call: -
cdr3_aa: CASRATATDGYTF